This record concerns one T cell receptor beta chain sequence. Its antigen is unidentified. Using a J-beta primer mix together with a sample-barcoded 5' primer, a second PCR was run for about 7 to 12 cycles. Each CDR3 protein is one row after TCRdb ran MiXCR on the 5' RACE reads. The table includes approximately 1.5 million distinct CDR3 sequences, around 36% detected once. This specimen belongs to a study of blood T cells in healthy people across ages. Study conclusions and caveats: Naive T cell percentage showed a strong correlation with TCR beta diversity. Diversity was higher, and naive CD4+ cells more numerous, in long-lived donors than in aged donors.

Germline V gives CDR1 DFQATT, CDR2 SNEGSKA (reference sequence). This CDR3 has 16 amino acids. With V trimmed by 5 bases and J by 2 bases, 12 bases remained unmatched. The sample consisted of blood. The V call is TRBV20-1, the J call TRBJ2-3; 8 bases are a match to TRBD2. This TCR came from a woman in her thirties in good health. CDR3 residues: CSAVPLAVLHTDTQYF. The DNA for the CDR3 is TGCAGTGCTGTTCCACTAGCGGTCCTTCACACAGATACGCAGTATTTT.